One and the same sample provided the 18 T cell receptor beta chains below, sequenced in a study of blood T cell repertoires in COVID-19. Repertoires were generated with immunoSEQ multiplex PCR, while TCRdb's copy carries only in-frame clones and drops some. In the table there are about 80,000 clones, roughly four fifths of which are singletons. The sequenced sample consisted of peripheral blood. The receptors come from a human donor in a cohort sampled during active COVID-19.

This clone was seen once. The chain carries TRBV7-3 and TRBJ2-1; no clear D. The germline V gene encodes CDR1 SGHTA and CDR2 FQGTGA. With 5 bases removed from V and 7 bases from J, the gap between germline ends came to 21 bases. This CDR3 contains 16 residues. CDR3 bases: TGTGCCAGCAGCCGCGGCCCAATCGGTGGTTTAAATGAGCAGTTCTTC. Its translation: CASSRGPIGGLNEQFF.

The chain links TRBV11-3 to TRBJ2-1; a weak D match, TRBD2 (6 bases). The CDR3 contains 14 residues. Germline CDR1 SGHNT, CDR2 YENEEA. V was cut by 5 bases and J by 8 bases, with 16 bases left in between. This chain's CDR3 is CASSPGTSADEQFF. CDR3 sequence (DNA): TGTGCCAGCAGCCCCGGGACTTCTGCGGATGAGCAGTTCTTC.

This clone was seen more than once but under ten times. The CDR3 DNA reads TGTGCCAGCAGCCCATCGACAGGAGACTACGAGCAGTACTTC. This encodes CASSPSTGDYEQYF. The chain joins TRBV9 to TRBJ2-7, with D perhaps TRBD1 (6 bases). Germline loops: CDR1 SGDLS, CDR2 YYNGEE. V shed 4 bases and J shed 3 bases, with 14 bases lying between them. The CDR3 has 14 residues.

This clone came up a few times. This rearrangement joins TRBV9 to TRBJ2-1; D perhaps matches TRBD2 (5 bases). Per germline, CDR1 SGDLS and CDR2 YYNGEE. The CDR3 consists of 15 residues. V gave up 4 bases and J gave up 0 bases, with 11 bases separating them. CDR3: CASSLSGSSYNEQFF. In DNA form, the CDR3 reads TGTGCCAGCAGCTTAAGCGGAAGCTCCTACAATGAGCAGTTCTTC.

The chain combines TRBV19 with TRBJ2-3; D remains unclear. The CDR3 has 13 amino acids. Germline CDR1 reads LNHDA; CDR2 reads SQIVND (reference sequence). V lost 5 bases to trimming and J lost 3 bases, with 9 bases between them. CDR3 nucleotide sequence: TGTGCCAGTAGTGGCCAAACGACAGATACGCAGTATTTT. This translates into CASSGQTTDTQYF.

J is TRBJ2-7 and V is TRBV7-2; 10 bases fit TRBD1. The V segment lost 6 bases and the J segment 5 bases; nucleotides outside the gene matches: 4. This CDR3 is 13 amino acids long. Germline CDR1 reads SGHTA; CDR2 reads FQGNSA. The CDR3 nucleotides are TGTGCCAGCAGAGACAGGGGGCCTCACGAGCAGTACTTC. Its protein is CASRDRGPHEQYF.

The chain employs TRBV5-1 and TRBJ2-2, with 8 bases identical to TRBD2. The CDR3 runs 17 residues. V lost 2 bases to trimming and J lost 1 base; unmatched junction nucleotides: 7. Germline V gene lookup returns CDR1 SGHRS and CDR2 YFSETQ. The CDR3 sequence is CASSFGLLAGNTGELFF. In nucleotides, the CDR3 is TGCGCCAGCAGCTTCGGTCTTCTAGCGGGGAACACCGGGGAGCTGTTTTTT.

V is TRBV2 and J is TRBJ2-1, with 8 bases identical to TRBD2. V shed 5 bases and J 4 bases; nucleotides not matched to a gene: 7. This CDR3 is built from 15 residues. Looked up from germline, CDR1 is SNHLY and CDR2 is FYNNEI. CDR3 amino acids: CASSHSGDGYNEQFF. The CDR3 region has the DNA TGTGCCAGCAGTCATAGCGGGGACGGGTACAATGAGCAGTTCTTC.

The chain couples TRBV27 to TRBJ1-2; possibly TRBD1 for D (6 bases). This CDR3 has 14 amino acids. Trimming pared 5 bases from V and 8 bases from J, leaving 18 bases between. Germline V gene data show CDR1 as MNHEY and CDR2 as SMNVEV (reference sequence). CDR3 loop: CASSPRQASYGYTF. CDR3 coding DNA: TGTGCCAGCAGTCCCCGACAGGCCTCTTACGGCTACACCTTC.

The chain uses TRBV10-3 and TRBJ1-6; 7 bases agree with TRBD1. The CDR3 spans 14 residues. CDR1 is ENHRY and CDR2 is SYGVKD in the germline V gene. After removal of 8 bases from V and 5 bases from J, the junction contained 6 bases not matched to a gene. The CDR3 nucleotides are TGTGCCATCGGGGGACAGCCTAATAATTCACCCCTCCACTTT. This sequence encodes CAIGGQPNNSPLHF.

This chain links TRBV4-1 with TRBJ2-6; no clear D. Germline V gene sequence: CDR1 MGHRA, CDR2 YSYEKL. This CDR3 comprises 19 residues. V was clipped by 2 bases and J by 0 bases, with 17 bases between them. CDR3 DNA: TGCGCCAGCAGCCAACCGGCCCGTTCCGCGGTCTCTGGGGCCAACGTCCTGACTTTC. The encoded protein is CASSQPARSAVSGANVLTF.

V is TRBV19 and J is TRBJ2-3; TRBD2 matches 10 bases. There are 17 residues in the CDR3. V dropped 5 bases and J dropped 1; count of bases not matched to a gene: 9. The V gene's germline CDR1 is LNHDA and CDR2 SQIVND (reference sequence). The CDR3 here is CASSARLAGLGTDTQYF. Here the CDR3 DNA reads TGTGCCAGTAGTGCCCGACTAGCGGGCTTAGGCACAGATACGCAGTATTTT.

This clone came up once. The J gene is TRBJ2-5, the V gene TRBV5-4, with TRBD1 as a possible D gene (6 bases). Germline V gives CDR1 SGHNT, CDR2 YYREEE (reference sequence). The CDR3 totals 13 residues. V lost 5 bases and J 3 bases, leaving 11 bases between the germline ends. As DNA, the CDR3 is TGTGCCAGCAGTCCTCACAGGGAAGAGACCCAGTACTTC. It yields the protein CASSPHREETQYF.

The chain couples TRBV19 to TRBJ2-2; 9 nucleotides match TRBD2. Per germline, CDR1 LNHDA and CDR2 SQIVND (reference sequence). The CDR3 covers 16 residues. With 4 bases clipped from V and 7 bases from J, the junction kept 10 bases outside the gene matches. The CDR3 loop reads CASSKERGAGGGELFF. The DNA of the CDR3 is TGTGCCAGTAGTAAAGAGCGGGGGGCCGGTGGCGGGGAGCTGTTTTTT. Full variable domain (remainder filled in from reference TRBV19 and TRBJ2-2): DGGITQSPKYLFRKEGQNVTLSCEQNLNHDAMYWYRQDPGQGLRLIYYSQIVNDFQKGDIAEGYSVSREKKESFPLTVTSAQKNPTAFYLCASSKERGAGGGELFFGEGSRLTVL.

The chain is built from TRBV5-6 and TRBJ2-4, with TRBD1 matching 8 bases. The CDR3 covers 15 residues. Trimming removed 2 bases from V and 6 bases from J; junction bases left unmatched: 7. The germline V gene has CDR1 SGHDT and CDR2 YYEEEE. The DNA for the CDR3 is TGTGCCAGCAGCTTTGACAGGGGCACCCTAAACATTCAGTACTTC. Translation gives CASSFDRGTLNIQYF.

The chain joins TRBV4-2 to TRBJ1-2; D possibly corresponds to TRBD1 (6 bases). V gave up 1 base and J gave up 5 bases, with 14 bases separating them. CDR1 and CDR2 (germline): LGHNA, YNFKEQ. The CDR3 sequence is 15 residues long. The CDR3 spells CASSQAGQLGYGYTF. In DNA, the CDR3 is TGTGCCAGCAGCCAAGCCGGACAGCTGGGATATGGCTACACCTTC.

This clone has a single count. The chain uses TRBV25-1 and TRBJ2-1; 9 nucleotides agree with TRBD2. The ends lost 4 bases at V and 3 bases at J; junction bases unmatched: 4. Germline V gives CDR1 MGHDK, CDR2 SYGVNS. This CDR3 is built from 15 residues. The CDR3 sequence: CASSGALAGYNEQFF. As DNA, the CDR3 is TGTGCCAGCAGTGGGGCACTAGCGGGCTACAATGAGCAGTTCTTC.

This chain links TRBV5-1 with TRBJ1-1; 8 nucleotides line up with TRBD1. The J segment lost 1 base and the V segment lost 4 bases, leaving 3 bases of the junction unmatched. Germline CDR1 is SGHRS and CDR2 is YFSETQ. The CDR3 covers 14 residues. In DNA, the CDR3 is TGCGCCAGCAGCCCCGACAGGGGGAACACTGAAGCTTTCTTT. Translated, it gives CASSPDRGNTEAFF. The variable domain in full, with the rest retrieved from reference TRBV5-1 and TRBJ1-1, is KAGVTQTPRYLIKTRGQQVTLSCSPISGHRSVSWYQQTPGQGLQFLFEYFSETQRNKGNFPGRFSGRQFSNSRSEMNVSTLELGDSALYLCASSPDRGNTEAFFGQGTRLTVV.